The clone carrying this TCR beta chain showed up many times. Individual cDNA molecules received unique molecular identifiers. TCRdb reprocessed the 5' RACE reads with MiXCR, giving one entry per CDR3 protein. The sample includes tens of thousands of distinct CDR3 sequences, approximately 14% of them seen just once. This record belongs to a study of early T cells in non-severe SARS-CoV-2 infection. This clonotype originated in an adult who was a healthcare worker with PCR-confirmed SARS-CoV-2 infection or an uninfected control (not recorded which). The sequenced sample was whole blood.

The CDR3 nucleotides read TGTGCCAGCAGCACCCCGAAGACTACGGCGGGACGTAGCTCCTACGAGCAGTACTTC. As protein: CASSTPKTTAGRSSYEQYF. The chain combines TRBV11-2 with TRBJ2-7; the D gene is possibly TRBD2 (6 bases). Trimming stripped 5 bases from V and 0 bases from J, with 26 bases between. The length of the CDR3 is 19 residues. CDR1 and CDR2 (germline): SGHAT, FQNNGV. The full variable domain, completed using reference TRBV11-2 and TRBJ2-7, is EAGVAQSPRYKIIEKRQSVAFWCNPISGHATLYWYQQILGQGPKLLIQFQNNGVVDDSQLPKDRFSAERLKGVDSTLKIQPAKLEDSAVYLCASSTPKTTAGRSSYEQYFGPGTRLTVT.